Below are 21 T cell receptor beta chains sequenced from a single sample in a study of blood T cell repertoires in COVID-19. The protocol was immunoSEQ multiplex PCR, while the TCRdb copy is restricted to in-frame clones and leaves out a portion. The sample lists 200,000 to 300,000 clones, about 89% occurring once. The sequenced sample was peripheral blood. Receptors originate from a woman in her forties or fifties with acute or convalescent COVID-19.

There are many counts of this clone. This chain connects TRBV15 to TRBJ2-7; D gene ambiguous. The V and J ends lost 0 bases and 5 bases respectively, with 8 bases between them. Germline CDR1 reads LNHNV; CDR2 reads YYDKDF (reference sequence). There are 13 residues in the CDR3. For the CDR3, the DNA is TGTGCCACCAGCAGAGATCGCCAGAACGAGCAGTACTTC. Translating it yields CATSRDRQNEQYF.

In its sample, this clone was seen once. This sequence joins TRBV7-2 and TRBJ1-1, with TRBD1 as a possible D gene (6 bases). V lost 5 bases and J 0 bases, leaving 10 bases between the germline ends. CDR3 length: 14 residues. In germline, CDR1 is SGHTA, CDR2 FQGNSA. The CDR3 bases are TGTGCCAGCAGCCTGGGACAAATGAACACTGAAGCTTTCTTT. This gives the protein CASSLGQMNTEAFF. The variable domain in full, completed from reference TRBV7-2 and TRBJ1-1, reads GAGVSQSPSNKVTEKGKDVELRCDPISGHTALYWYRQSLGQGLEFLIYFQGNSAPDKSGLPSDRFSAERTGGSVSTLTIQRTQQEDSAVYLCASSLGQMNTEAFFGQGTRLTVV.

The V and J genes are TRBV4-3 and TRBJ1-5; 9 bases agree with TRBD1. There are 15 residues in the CDR3. CDR1 LGHNA and CDR2 YSLEER come from the germline V gene. V dropped 0 bases and J dropped 7; count of bases not matched to a gene: 4. This CDR3 reads CASSQDGTGKQPQHF. The DNA for the CDR3 is TGCGCCAGCAGCCAAGATGGGACAGGGAAGCAGCCCCAGCATTTT.

The chain is built from TRBV7-2 and TRBJ2-1; 11 bases align to TRBD1. Germline values: CDR1 SGHTA, CDR2 FQGNSA. The CDR3 has 14 residues. Trimming removed 5 bases from V and 5 bases from J; junction bases left unmatched: 2. The CDR3 sequence is CASSQGQGDNEQFF. The CDR3 DNA follows: TGTGCCAGCAGCCAGGGACAGGGGGACAATGAGCAGTTCTTC.

This chain links TRBV7-2 with TRBJ2-1; 7 bases map to TRBD1. J was trimmed by 10 bases and V by 4 bases; bases with no gene match: 7. Germline V gene data show CDR1 as SGHTA and CDR2 as FQGNSA. The CDR3 consists of 13 residues. The CDR3 protein is CASSSSQQGEQFF. In nucleotides, the CDR3 is TGTGCCAGCAGCTCCTCTCAACAGGGGGAGCAGTTCTTC.

Regarding this clone: This CDR3 is also generated by other DNA sequences in the sample. The rearrangement links TRBV12-3 or TRBV12-4 to TRBJ2-5; tentative D call: TRBD1 (5 bases). The CDR3 sequence is 12 residues long. Trimming cost V 3 bases and J 3 bases, with 5 bases left between them. The CDR3 sequence is CASSLTEETQYF. The CDR3 nucleotides read TGTGCCAGCAGTTTGACAGAAGAGACCCAGTACTTC.

The V and J genes are TRBV11-2 and TRBJ2-1, with 7 bases identical to TRBD1. The length of the CDR3 is 16 residues. Trimming at V came to 1 base and at J to 6 bases, leaving 9 bases not matched to a gene. Germline CDR1 reads SGHAT; CDR2 reads FQNNGV. In nucleotides, the CDR3 is TGTGCCAGCAGCTTAGTAGCAGGGGGATTGGGCAATGAGCAGTTCTTC. Translated: CASSLVAGGLGNEQFF. Full variable domain (remainder filled in from reference TRBV11-2 and TRBJ2-1): EAGVAQSPRYKIIEKRQSVAFWCNPISGHATLYWYQQILGQGPKLLIQFQNNGVVDDSQLPKDRFSAERLKGVDSTLKIQPAKLEDSAVYLCASSLVAGGLGNEQFFGPGTRLTVL.

The rearrangement joins TRBV19 to TRBJ2-7; 7 bases are shared with TRBD1. The ends lost 4 bases at V and 6 bases at J; junction bases unmatched: 15. The CDR3 runs 16 residues. Germline V CDR1 and CDR2: LNHDA, SQIVND (reference sequence). Here the CDR3 reads CASSTGRGQGVGEQYF. DNA for the CDR3: TGTGCCAGTAGTACCGGGCGTGGGCAGGGGGTCGGCGAGCAGTACTTC. Complete variable domain (other parts from reference TRBV19 and TRBJ2-7): DGGITQSPKYLFRKEGQNVTLSCEQNLNHDAMYWYRQDPGQGLRLIYYSQIVNDFQKGDIAEGYSVSREKKESFPLTVTSAQKNPTAFYLCASSTGRGQGVGEQYFGPGTRLTVT.

V is TRBV5-4 and J is TRBJ2-3; 7 nucleotides line up with TRBD2. The CDR3 has 14 residues. V shed 4 bases, J shed 1 base, and the junction held 3 bases outside the gene matches. The germline CDR1 and CDR2 sequences are SGHNT and YYREEE (reference sequence). DNA of the CDR3: TGTGCCAGCAGCCCGGGAGGCGGCACAGATACGCAGTATTTT. Amino acids: CASSPGGGTDTQYF.

The chain is built from TRBV25-1 and TRBJ2-1; D possibly corresponds to TRBD1 (7 bases). This CDR3 contains 12 residues. V dropped 3 bases and J dropped 9 bases, with 9 bases sitting between them. In germline, CDR1 is MGHDK, CDR2 SYGVNS. CDR3 bases: TGTGCCAGCAGTGAGCAGGGGGGTGAGCAGTTCTTC. It codes for CASSEQGGEQFF. The full variable domain, completed using reference TRBV25-1 and TRBJ2-1, is EADIYQTPRYLVIGTGKKITLECSQTMGHDKMYWYQQDPGMELHLIHYSYGVNSTEKGDLSSESTVSRIRTEHFPLTLESARPSHTSQYLCASSEQGGEQFFGPGTRLTVL.

This clone was observed once. Other DNA sequences from this sample encode an identical CDR3 as well. This chain uses TRBV6-5 with TRBJ1-1; D might be TRBD1 (5 bases). V lost 8 bases to trimming and J lost 4 bases, with 11 bases between them. There are 12 residues in the CDR3. Germline CDR1 reads MNHEY; CDR2 reads SVGAGI. The chain's CDR3 is CASRQGRTEAFF. CDR3 coding DNA: TGTGCCAGCCGGCAGGGCCGCACTGAAGCTTTCTTT.

J is TRBJ1-2 and V is TRBV24-1; D unresolved. CDR3 length equals 13 residues. V was clipped by 4 bases and J by 1 base, with 6 bases between them. Germline V lookup: CDR1 KGHDR, CDR2 SFDVKD. The CDR3 DNA reads TGTGCCACCAGTGAAAACGGTAACTATGGCTACACCTTC. Encoded protein: CATSENGNYGYTF.

V usage is TRBV7-2 and J usage is TRBJ1-1; no reliable D call. Trimming shortened V by 5 bases and J by 6 bases, and 16 bases separated the two germline ends. The CDR3 covers 14 residues. Germline lookup yields CDR1 SGHTA and CDR2 FQGNSA. CDR3 nucleotides: TGTGCCAGCAGCCCTTTAAGGAGGGCTCCTGAAGCTTTCTTT. As protein: CASSPLRRAPEAFF.

J is TRBJ1-1 and V is TRBV18; D unclear. This CDR3 has 11 amino acids. Looked up from germline, CDR1 is KGHSH and CDR2 is LQKENI. V gave up 1 base and J gave up 7 bases, with 4 bases separating them. CDR3 nucleotide sequence: TGTGCCAGCTCACCACGCGATGAAGCTTTCTTT. This gives the protein CASSPRDEAFF.

The chain combines TRBV7-2 with TRBJ2-7, with 7 bases lining up with TRBD2. With 1 base clipped from V and 6 bases from J, the junction kept 3 bases outside the gene matches. CDR3 length: 13 amino acids. Germline V CDR1 and CDR2: SGHTA, FQGNSA. The CDR3 region is CASSLGGGSEQYF. The DNA of the CDR3 is TGTGCCAGCAGCTTAGGCGGCGGGAGCGAGCAGTACTTC. Together with reference TRBV7-2 and TRBJ2-7, the CDR3 gives the full variable domain: GAGVSQSPSNKVTEKGKDVELRCDPISGHTALYWYRQSLGQGLEFLIYFQGNSAPDKSGLPSDRFSAERTGGSVSTLTIQRTQQEDSAVYLCASSLGGGSEQYFGPGTRLTVT.

The chain links TRBV7-3 to TRBJ2-1; 8 nucleotides match TRBD1. Trimming took 3 bases from V and 5 from J; bases not matched to a gene: 0. Germline values: CDR1 SGHTA, CDR2 FQGTGA. The CDR3 runs 13 residues. This chain's CDR3 is CASSLGQDNEQFF. CDR3 nucleotides: TGTGCCAGCAGCTTGGGACAGGACAATGAGCAGTTCTTC.

This chain uses TRBV7-8 with TRBJ2-2; no clear D. The CDR3 has 12 amino acids. V lost 5 bases to trimming and J lost 6 bases, with 7 bases between them. Germline-derived CDR1 and CDR2 are SGHVS and FQNEAQ. The CDR3 is CASSPQSGELFF. Written as DNA, the CDR3 is TGTGCCAGCAGCCCCCAGTCCGGGGAGCTGTTTTTT.

In the case of this clone: The sample carries other DNA sequences with the same CDR3. The V gene is TRBV5-1, the J gene TRBJ1-1; 7 bases line up with TRBD1. There are 15 residues in the CDR3. Germline V gives CDR1 SGHRS, CDR2 YFSETQ. Trimming took 3 bases from V and 0 from J; bases not matched to a gene: 5. The CDR3 loop reads CASSSRTGMNTEAFF. CDR3 nucleotide sequence: TGCGCCAGCAGCTCGCGGACAGGAATGAACACTGAAGCTTTCTTT.

The chain combines TRBV4-1 with TRBJ2-2, with D possibly matching TRBD1 (5 bases). V lost 1 base, J lost 6 bases, and 15 bases lay in between. This CDR3 is built from 16 residues. Germline CDR1 and CDR2: MGHRA and YSYEKL. CDR3 sequence: CASSQARDVSAGELFF. CDR3 bases: TGCGCCAGCAGCCAAGCCAGGGATGTTTCTGCCGGGGAGCTGTTTTTT.

DNA for the CDR3: TGTGCCAGCAGTCTACACGGGGGAAACAATGAGCAGTTCTTC. Its protein product is CASSLHGGNNEQFF. The V gene is TRBV27, the J gene TRBJ2-1; D is perhaps TRBD2 (6 bases). The CDR3 runs 14 residues. V was shortened by 5 bases and J by 5 bases, with 13 bases between the two germline ends. The germline gives CDR1 MNHEY, CDR2 SMNVEV (reference sequence).

The chain joins TRBV28 to TRBJ1-2; D is perhaps TRBD1 (5 bases). Looked up from germline, CDR1 is MDHEN and CDR2 is SYDVKM. V was trimmed by 3 bases and J by 4 bases, leaving 15 bases between them. This CDR3 spans 15 amino acids. CDR3 sequence reads: CASSLVQGKGYGYTF. The CDR3 DNA sequence: TGTGCCAGCAGTTTGGTTCAGGGAAAAGGCTATGGCTACACCTTC.